A single sample gave rise to the 20 T cell receptor beta chains below, sequenced in a study of siplizumab effects on memory and regulatory T cells. Here immunoSEQ multiplex PCR was the method, and the copy in TCRdb shows in-frame clones only, minus some. The repertoire has some 100,000 clones, around 90% of them found once; the top ten carry about 0.7%. Sequencing input: Tregs sorted from blood. The receptors come from a human donor in good health.

The V call is TRBV19, the J call TRBJ2-1; TRBD2 matches at 11 bases. This CDR3 is built from 16 residues. Trimming took 6 bases from V and 5 from J; bases not matched to a gene: 9. Germline CDR1 is LNHDA and CDR2 is SQIVND (reference sequence). This chain's CDR3 is CASSRGSGRGHNEQFF. CDR3 in DNA: TGTGCCAGTAGCAGGGGTAGCGGGAGGGGCCACAATGAGCAGTTCTTC.

The sample holds one count of this clone. This chain connects TRBV19 to TRBJ2-7; no firm D call. This CDR3 has 16 residues. Looked up from germline, CDR1 is LNHDA and CDR2 is SQIVND (reference sequence). V was clipped by 5 bases and J by 3 bases, with 20 bases between them. The CDR3 DNA reads as TGTGCCAGTAGTCCACGGACGTCGCGGTACAGCTACGAGCAGTACTTC. Its protein is CASSPRTSRYSYEQYF.

This chain joins TRBV7-2 and TRBJ2-1, with a weak D call TRBD1 (6 bases). Germline V CDR1 and CDR2: SGHTA, FQGNSA. The CDR3 covers 15 residues. Trimming took off 3 bases at V and 1 base at J, with 10 bases between the two ends. The CDR3, as DNA: TGTGCCAGCAGCTTCACAGGGACATCCTACAATGAGCAGTTCTTC. Protein sequence: CASSFTGTSYNEQFF.

This chain connects TRBV2 to TRBJ2-1, with unresolved D. This CDR3 is 15 amino acids long. V lost 2 bases and J 0 bases, leaving 8 bases between the germline ends. In germline, CDR1 is SNHLY, CDR2 FYNNEI. Written as DNA, the CDR3 is TGTGCCAGCAGTGAATCCGGAGTCTCCTACAATGAGCAGTTCTTC. It translates to CASSESGVSYNEQFF.

The chain joins TRBV5-1 to TRBJ2-7; 7 nucleotides match TRBD1. V shed 4 bases, J shed 6 bases, and the junction held 10 bases outside the gene matches. Germline CDR1 SGHRS, CDR2 YFSETQ. CDR3 length: 14 residues. CDR3 loop: CASSPTGPSGEQYF. The CDR3 DNA is TGCGCCAGCAGCCCGACAGGGCCGTCGGGCGAGCAGTACTTC.

V usage is TRBV4-2 and J usage is TRBJ2-2; 7 nucleotides match TRBD2. V shed 1 base and J 6 bases; nucleotides not matched to a gene: 5. Per the germline V gene, CDR1 is LGHNA and CDR2 is YNFKEQ. The CDR3 sequence is 15 residues long. For the CDR3, the DNA is TGTGCCAGCAGCCAAGTTGCGGGAGTCCCCGGGGAGCTGTTTTTT. Protein sequence: CASSQVAGVPGELFF.

The V call is TRBV2, the J call TRBJ2-3; unclear D gene. With 4 bases removed from V and 4 bases from J, the gap between germline ends came to 3 bases. This CDR3 contains 11 residues. CDR1 and CDR2 from the germline V gene are SNHLY and FYNNEI. CDR3 sequence: CASSVSDTQYF. For the CDR3, the DNA is TGTGCCAGCAGTGTTTCAGATACGCAGTATTTT.

The rearrangement joins TRBV29-1 to TRBJ2-3; TRBD2 aligns across 8 bases. This CDR3 spans 16 amino acids. J was trimmed by 0 bases and V by 6 bases; bases with no gene match: 11. In germline, CDR1 is SQVTM, CDR2 ANQGSEA. CDR3 DNA sequence: TGCAGCGTCCGAAACCCTAGCGGGTCTAGCACAGATACGCAGTATTTT. Protein: CSVRNPSGSSTDTQYF.

The chain employs TRBV10-3 and TRBJ2-5; possibly TRBD2 for D (6 bases). The CDR3 covers 18 residues. Trimming stripped 3 bases from V and 3 bases from J, with 23 bases between. The germline V gene has CDR1 ENHRY and CDR2 SYGVKD. The DNA for the CDR3 is TGTGCCATCAGTGATATAACAGCGTACGGGAGTAGTAAAGAGACCCAGTACTTC. Translated, it gives CAISDITAYGSSKETQYF.

A remark on this clone: At one boundary the junction diverges from the germline segment, which might be a read error. The V call is TRBV6-5, the J call TRBJ1-1; perhaps TRBD1 as D (5 bases). The CDR3 runs to 14 residues. CDR1 and CDR2 from the germline V gene are MNHEY and SVGAGI. The CDR3, as DNA: TGTGCCAGCAGCCCTGGGACCCTGAACGCTGAAGCTTTCTTT. Amino acids: CASSPGTLNAEAFF.

The chain recombines TRBV25-1 with TRBJ2-7; unclear D gene. Trimming removed 2 bases from V and 0 bases from J, with 11 bases in between. The CDR3 runs to 15 residues. In germline, CDR1 is MGHDK, CDR2 SYGVNS. This CDR3 is CASSENPGSSYEQYF. As DNA, the CDR3 is TGTGCCAGCAGTGAAAACCCAGGAAGCTCCTACGAGCAGTACTTC.

The chain joins TRBV5-5 to TRBJ2-2; maybe TRBD2 (5 bases). This CDR3 spans 16 amino acids. Germline-derived CDR1 and CDR2 are SGHKS and YYEKEE (reference sequence). Trimming pared 1 base from V and 6 bases from J, leaving 16 bases between. In nucleotides, the CDR3 is TGTGCCAGCAGCTTGTTGGATGCGGGCTGGTCCGGGGAGCTGTTTTTT. Its protein is CASSLLDAGWSGELFF.

This clone was detected once. This chain links TRBV27 with TRBJ2-5, with D perhaps TRBD2 (5 bases). The J call may be incorrect, as the DNA end agrees better with TRBJ2-7. This CDR3 contains 17 residues. Germline values: CDR1 MNHEY, CDR2 SMNVEV (reference sequence). CDR3 amino acids: CASSANRGSYISYEQYF. The DNA of the CDR3 is TGTGCCAGCAGTGCAAATCGGGGAAGCTATATCTCCTACGAGCAGTACTTC.

This sequence joins TRBV25-1 and TRBJ2-1; D possibly corresponds to TRBD1 (5 bases). V was clipped by 4 bases and J by 5 bases, with 9 bases between them. The V gene's germline CDR1 is MGHDK and CDR2 SYGVNS. CDR3 size: 13 residues. CDR3 amino acids: CASSVRTNNEQFF. Here the CDR3 DNA reads TGTGCCAGCAGTGTAAGGACAAACAATGAGCAGTTCTTC.

The chain links TRBV5-5 to TRBJ2-3; D might be TRBD1 or TRBD2, each matching 5 bases. There are 16 residues in the CDR3. Trimming cost V 5 bases and J 6 bases, with 22 bases left between them. The germline V gene encodes CDR1 SGHKS and CDR2 YYEKEE (reference sequence). The CDR3 protein is CASRQPGTAHSDTQYF. The CDR3 DNA reads as TGTGCCAGCAGACAACCCGGGACGGCTCATTCGGATACGCAGTATTTT.

This chain links TRBV11-2 with TRBJ2-7; 10 nucleotides line up with TRBD1. The CDR3 totals 15 residues. The germline V gene encodes CDR1 SGHAT and CDR2 FQNNGV. Losses at the gene ends were 4 bases for V and 0 bases for J; bases not matched to a gene: 3. In nucleotides, the CDR3 is TGTGCCAGCAGCTCCCGGGACAGGGGCTCCTACGAGCAGTACTTC. It translates to CASSSRDRGSYEQYF.

This clone was found once. V and J are TRBV7-8 and TRBJ1-5, with D perhaps matching TRBD1 (6 bases). Germline V gene lookup returns CDR1 SGHVS and CDR2 FQNEAQ. The V gene lost 5 bases and the J gene lost 1 base, with 12 bases spanning the gap. The CDR3 sequence is 15 residues long. Written as DNA, the CDR3 is TGTGCCAGCAGCCCGGATGGACAGAGCAATCAGCCCCAGCATTTT. Amino acids: CASSPDGQSNQPQHF.

The chain combines TRBV7-9 with TRBJ2-3, with 9 bases that match TRBD1. J was trimmed by 1 base and V by 4 bases; bases with no gene match: 0. Germline CDR1 reads SEHNR; CDR2 reads FQNEAQ (reference sequence). The CDR3 has 14 residues. The DNA for the CDR3 is TGTGCCAGCAGCTGGGACAGGGGCACAGATACGCAGTATTTT. Translating gives CASSWDRGTDTQYF.

The J gene is TRBJ2-7, the V gene TRBV6-1; D is perhaps TRBD1 (6 bases). Germline-derived CDR1 and CDR2 are MNHNS and SASEGT. The ends were cut back, 9 bases at V and 2 bases at J, with 14 bases in the middle. This CDR3 has 13 amino acids. The CDR3 DNA follows: TGTGCCAGTTTGAACAGGGTCCCCTACGAGCAGTACTTC. This encodes CASLNRVPYEQYF.

The rearrangement uses TRBV6-1 and TRBJ2-2, with D uncertain. The ends were cut back, 8 bases at V and 2 bases at J, with 15 bases in the middle. The CDR3 totals 15 residues. Germline V CDR1 and CDR2: MNHNS, SASEGT. The CDR3 coding sequence is TGTGCCAGCTGGCAGTTCCTAATCAACACCGGGGAGCTGTTTTTT. Translating gives CASWQFLINTGELFF.